These 8 T cell receptor beta chains were all obtained from the same sample, sequenced in a study of T-cell memory formation after mild COVID-19. TCRdb itself ran the 5' RACE reads through MiXCR, one entry per CDR3 protein. Of 300,000 to 400,000 distinct CDR3 sequences detected, roughly 15% appear once; the ten largest clones hold around 24%. Sequenced sample: PBMCs or a T cell subset sorted from them (not recorded which). The receptors were gathered from a man between 18 and 29 years old who had mild COVID-19 (a few samples of this study predate the infection). Cell type and time point are not known.

This clonotype was detected only a few times. The V call is TRBV7-2, the J call TRBJ1-2; D may be TRBD1 (6 bases). V lost 3 bases and J lost 4, with 12 bases in between. CDR1 is SGHTA, CDR2 FQGNSA, per germline. The CDR3 sequence is 14 residues long. The CDR3 spells CASSFGQSFYGYTF. In DNA form, the CDR3 reads TGTGCCAGCAGCTTTGGACAGTCGTTCTATGGCTACACCTTC.

Many counts were recorded for this clonotype. The V call is TRBV9, the J call TRBJ1-1; D not resolved. The CDR3 consists of 14 residues. V lost 4 bases and J 0 bases, leaving 10 bases between the germline ends. Germline V gene lookup returns CDR1 SGDLS and CDR2 YYNGEE. CDR3 nucleotide sequence: TGTGCCAGCAGCCGCAGTACCATGAACACTGAAGCTTTCTTT. Translating it yields CASSRSTMNTEAFF. The whole variable domain, remainder taken from reference TRBV9 and TRBJ1-1, is DSGVTQTPKHLITATGQRVTLRCSPRSGDLSVYWYQQSLDQGLQFLIQYYNGEERAKGNILERFSAQQFPDLHSELNLSSLELGDSALYFCASSRSTMNTEAFFGQGTRLTVV.

This clonotype was counted ten times or more. V is TRBV5-1 and J is TRBJ2-3; D is unclear. Deletions cut 0 bases from V and 0 bases from J, with 14 bases between. The germline V gene encodes CDR1 SGHRS and CDR2 YFSETQ. This CDR3 is 17 amino acids long. CDR3 DNA: TGCGCCAGCAGCTTGGGGGCGGTGAGTTCTAGCACAGATACGCAGTATTTT. It is translated as CASSLGAVSSSTDTQYF.

The chain has TRBV7-2 and TRBJ2-2; D is unclear. The germline CDR1 and CDR2 sequences are SGHTA and FQGNSA. V was clipped by 5 bases and J by 3 bases, with 16 bases between them. The CDR3 is 16 amino acids. CDR3 in amino acids: CASSRAPGSYTGELFF. For the CDR3, the DNA is TGTGCCAGCAGCCGGGCGCCCGGGTCATACACCGGGGAGCTGTTTTTT.

The sample holds a few counts of this clonotype. The rearrangement links TRBV4-1 to TRBJ2-3; TRBD1 matches 8 bases. V trimming: 1 base; J trimming: 0 bases; junction bases outside the gene matches: 3. This CDR3 comprises 16 residues. CDR1 is MGHRA, CDR2 YSYEKL, per germline. CDR3 loop: CASSQATGGSTDTQYF. The CDR3 nucleotides read TGCGCCAGCAGCCAAGCCACAGGGGGTAGCACAGATACGCAGTATTTT.

This clonotype turned up a few times. The chain has TRBV6-6 and TRBJ2-1; no clear D gene. Looked up from germline, CDR1 is MNHNY and CDR2 is SVGAGI (reference sequence). The V gene lost 0 bases and the J gene lost 9 bases, with 9 bases spanning the gap. This CDR3 is 13 amino acids long. The CDR3 DNA is TGTGCCAGCAGTTACTCCTCCGGTCCTGAGCAGTTCTTC. Translation: CASSYSSGPEQFF.

The chain has TRBV12-3 or TRBV12-4 and TRBJ1-2, with TRBD1 matching 9 bases. With 10 bases clipped from V and 4 bases from J, the junction kept 7 bases outside the gene matches. CDR3 length equals 13 residues. CDR3 sequence: CATQKDRGYGYTF. In DNA, the CDR3 is TGTGCCACCCAAAAGGACAGGGGCTATGGCTACACCTTC.

This rearrangement joins TRBV15 to TRBJ2-7; D not resolved. Looked up from germline, CDR1 is LNHNV and CDR2 is YYDKDF (reference sequence). The CDR3 loop spans 14 amino acids. Trimming took 1 base from V and 3 from J, leaving 10 bases between them. As DNA, the CDR3 is TGTGCCACCAGCAGAGGGGTAATCGGCTACGAGCAGTACTTC. Protein: CATSRGVIGYEQYF.